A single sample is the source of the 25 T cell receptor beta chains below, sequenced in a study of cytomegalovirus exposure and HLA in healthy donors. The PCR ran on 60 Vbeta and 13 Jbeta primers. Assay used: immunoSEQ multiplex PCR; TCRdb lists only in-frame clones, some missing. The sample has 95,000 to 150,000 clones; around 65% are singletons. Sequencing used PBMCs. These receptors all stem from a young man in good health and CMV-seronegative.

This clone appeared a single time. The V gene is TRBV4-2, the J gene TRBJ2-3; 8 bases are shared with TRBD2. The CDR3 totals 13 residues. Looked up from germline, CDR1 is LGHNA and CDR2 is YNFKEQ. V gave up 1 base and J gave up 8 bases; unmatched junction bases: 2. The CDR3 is CASSQVAGGTQYF. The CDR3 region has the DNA TGTGCCAGCAGCCAAGTTGCGGGAGGTACGCAGTATTTT.

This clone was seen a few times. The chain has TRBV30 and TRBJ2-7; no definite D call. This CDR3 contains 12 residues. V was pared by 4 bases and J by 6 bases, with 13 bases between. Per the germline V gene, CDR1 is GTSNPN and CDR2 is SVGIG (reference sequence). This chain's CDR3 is CAWNQVSGEQYF. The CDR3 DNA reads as TGTGCCTGGAACCAGGTTTCTGGCGAGCAGTACTTC.

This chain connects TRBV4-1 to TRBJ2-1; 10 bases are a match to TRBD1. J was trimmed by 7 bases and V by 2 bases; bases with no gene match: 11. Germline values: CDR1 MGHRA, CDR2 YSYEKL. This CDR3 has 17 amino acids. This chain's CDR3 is CASSQSTSGTGVNEQFF. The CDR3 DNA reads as TGCGCCAGCAGCCAATCCACCTCCGGGACAGGGGTAAATGAGCAGTTCTTC.

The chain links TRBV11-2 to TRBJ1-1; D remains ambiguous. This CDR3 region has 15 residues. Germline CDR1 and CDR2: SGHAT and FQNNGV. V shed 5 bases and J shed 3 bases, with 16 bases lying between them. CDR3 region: CASSPSPRRHTEAFF. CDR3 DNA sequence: TGTGCCAGCAGCCCCAGTCCTAGGCGGCACACTGAAGCTTTCTTT.

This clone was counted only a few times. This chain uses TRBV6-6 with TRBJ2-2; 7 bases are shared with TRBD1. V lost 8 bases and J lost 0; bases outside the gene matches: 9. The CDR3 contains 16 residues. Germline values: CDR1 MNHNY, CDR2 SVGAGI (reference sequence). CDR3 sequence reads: CASLPRGNANTGELFF. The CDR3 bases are TGTGCCAGCCTCCCCAGGGGGAACGCGAACACCGGGGAGCTGTTTTTT.

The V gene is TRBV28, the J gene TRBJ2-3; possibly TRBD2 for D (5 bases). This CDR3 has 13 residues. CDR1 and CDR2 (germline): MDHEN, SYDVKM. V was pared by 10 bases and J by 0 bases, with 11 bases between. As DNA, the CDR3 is TGTGCCACGACCCCTAGCAGCACAGATACGCAGTATTTT. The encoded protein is CATTPSSTDTQYF.

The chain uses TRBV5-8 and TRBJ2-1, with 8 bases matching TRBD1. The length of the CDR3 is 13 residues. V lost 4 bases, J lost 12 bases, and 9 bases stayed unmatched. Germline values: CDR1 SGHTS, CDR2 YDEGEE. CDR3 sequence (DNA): TGTGCCAGCAGCGCACCCGGGACAGGTCGGCAGTTCTTC. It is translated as CASSAPGTGRQFF.

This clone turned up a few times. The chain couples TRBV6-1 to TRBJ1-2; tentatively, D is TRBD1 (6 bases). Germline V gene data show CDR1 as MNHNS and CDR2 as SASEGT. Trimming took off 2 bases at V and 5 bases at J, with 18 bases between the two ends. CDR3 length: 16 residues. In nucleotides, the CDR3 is TGTGCCAGCAGTGAACCCCCGGCAGGGGCCACATATGGCTACACCTTC. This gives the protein CASSEPPAGATYGYTF.

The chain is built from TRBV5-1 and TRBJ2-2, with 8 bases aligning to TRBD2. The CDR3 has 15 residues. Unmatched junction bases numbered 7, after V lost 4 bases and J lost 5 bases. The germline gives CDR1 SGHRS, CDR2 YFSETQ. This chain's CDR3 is CASSDGGGRTGELFF. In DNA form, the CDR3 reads TGCGCCAGCAGCGACGGGGGGGGACGAACCGGGGAGCTGTTTTTT.

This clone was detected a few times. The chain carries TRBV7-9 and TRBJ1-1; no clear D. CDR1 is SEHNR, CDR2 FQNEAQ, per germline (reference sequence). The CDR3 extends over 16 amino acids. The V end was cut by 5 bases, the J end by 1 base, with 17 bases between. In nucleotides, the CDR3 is TGTGCCAGCAGCCCTGTCCCCACAAACCAGAACACTGAAGCTTTCTTT. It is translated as CASSPVPTNQNTEAFF.

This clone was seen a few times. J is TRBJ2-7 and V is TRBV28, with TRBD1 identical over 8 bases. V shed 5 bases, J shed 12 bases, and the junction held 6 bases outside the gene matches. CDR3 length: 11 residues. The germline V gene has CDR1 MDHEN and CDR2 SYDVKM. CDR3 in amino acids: CASSDRDRWYF. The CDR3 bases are TGTGCCAGCAGTGACCGGGACAGGTGGTACTTC.

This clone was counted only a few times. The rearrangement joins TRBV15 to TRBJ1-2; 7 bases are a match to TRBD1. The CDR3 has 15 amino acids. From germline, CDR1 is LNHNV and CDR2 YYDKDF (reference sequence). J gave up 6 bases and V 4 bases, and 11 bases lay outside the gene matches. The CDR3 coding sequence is TGTGCCACCAGCACTAGCCACAGGGGTTCTGATGGCTACACCTTC. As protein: CATSTSHRGSDGYTF.

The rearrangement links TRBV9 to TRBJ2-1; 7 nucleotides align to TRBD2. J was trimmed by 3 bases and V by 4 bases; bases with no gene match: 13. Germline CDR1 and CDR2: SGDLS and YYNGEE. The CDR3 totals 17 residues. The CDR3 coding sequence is TGTGCCAGCAGCTATGGACACGGGGCTAGCGGCTACAATGAGCAGTTCTTC. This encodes CASSYGHGASGYNEQFF.

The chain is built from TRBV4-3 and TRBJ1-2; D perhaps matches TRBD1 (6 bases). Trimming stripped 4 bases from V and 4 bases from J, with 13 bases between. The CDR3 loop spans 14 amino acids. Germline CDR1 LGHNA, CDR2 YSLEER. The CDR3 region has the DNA TGCGCCAGCAGCCGATCGGACAGCGCCTATGGCTACACCTTC. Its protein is CASSRSDSAYGYTF.

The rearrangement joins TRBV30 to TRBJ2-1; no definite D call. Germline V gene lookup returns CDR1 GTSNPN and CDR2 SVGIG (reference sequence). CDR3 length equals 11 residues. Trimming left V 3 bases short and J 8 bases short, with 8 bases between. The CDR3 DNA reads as TGTGCCTGGAGCCGATCGGATGAGCAGTTCTTC. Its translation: CAWSRSDEQFF. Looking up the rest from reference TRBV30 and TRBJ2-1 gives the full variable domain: SQTIHQWPATLVQPVGSPLSLECTVEGTSNPNLYWYRQAAGRGLQLLFYSVGIGQISSEVPQNLSASRPQDRQFILSSKKLLLSDSGFYLCAWSRSDEQFFGPGTRLTVL.

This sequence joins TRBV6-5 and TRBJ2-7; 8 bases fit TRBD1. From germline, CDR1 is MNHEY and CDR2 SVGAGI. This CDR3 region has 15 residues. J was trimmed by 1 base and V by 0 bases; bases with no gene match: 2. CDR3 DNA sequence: TGTGCCAGCAGTTACTCGAGGGACAGGTCCTACGAGCAGTACTTC. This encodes CASSYSRDRSYEQYF.

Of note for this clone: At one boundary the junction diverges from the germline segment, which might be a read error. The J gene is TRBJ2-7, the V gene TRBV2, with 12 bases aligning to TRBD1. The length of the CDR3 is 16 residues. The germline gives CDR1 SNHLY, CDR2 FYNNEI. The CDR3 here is CTSSDHSGQGAYEQYF. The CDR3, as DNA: TGTACCAGCAGTGATCATTCGGGACAGGGGGCTTACGAGCAGTACTTC.

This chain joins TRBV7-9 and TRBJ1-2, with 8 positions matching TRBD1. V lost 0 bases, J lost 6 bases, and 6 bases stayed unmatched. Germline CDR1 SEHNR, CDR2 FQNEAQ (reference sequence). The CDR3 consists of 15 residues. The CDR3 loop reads CASSLAGQGADGYTF. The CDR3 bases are TGTGCCAGCAGCTTAGCCGGGCAGGGGGCGGATGGCTACACCTTC.

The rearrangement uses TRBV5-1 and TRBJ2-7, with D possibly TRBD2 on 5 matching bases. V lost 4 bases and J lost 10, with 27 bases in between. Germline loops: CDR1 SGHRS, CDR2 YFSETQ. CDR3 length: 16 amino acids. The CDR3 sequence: CASSAFRGTTPLSQYF. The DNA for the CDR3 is TGCGCCAGCAGCGCCTTCCGGGGTACCACTCCTCTGTCTCAGTACTTC. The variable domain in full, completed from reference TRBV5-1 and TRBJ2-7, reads KAGVTQTPRYLIKTRGQQVTLSCSPISGHRSVSWYQQTPGQGLQFLFEYFSETQRNKGNFPGRFSGRQFSNSRSEMNVSTLELGDSALYLCASSAFRGTTPLSQYFGPGTRLTVT.

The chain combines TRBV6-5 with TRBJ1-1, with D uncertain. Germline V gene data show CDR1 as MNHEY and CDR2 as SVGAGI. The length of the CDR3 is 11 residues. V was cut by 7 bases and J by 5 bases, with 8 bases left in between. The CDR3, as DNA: TGTGCCAGCAACACCCGAACTGAAGCTTTCTTT. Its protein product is CASNTRTEAFF.

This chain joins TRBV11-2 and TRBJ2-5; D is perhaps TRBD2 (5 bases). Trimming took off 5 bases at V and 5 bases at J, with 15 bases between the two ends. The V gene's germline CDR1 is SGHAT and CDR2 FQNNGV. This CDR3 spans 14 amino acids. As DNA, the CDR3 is TGTGCCAGCAGCGGACGGATCCGCGGGGAGACCCAGTACTTC. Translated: CASSGRIRGETQYF.

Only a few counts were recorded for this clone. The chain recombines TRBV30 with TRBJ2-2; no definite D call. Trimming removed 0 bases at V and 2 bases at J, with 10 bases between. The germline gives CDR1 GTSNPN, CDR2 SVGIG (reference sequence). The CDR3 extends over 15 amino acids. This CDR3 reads CAWSVLLTNTGELFF. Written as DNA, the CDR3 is TGTGCCTGGAGTGTACTTCTCACCAACACCGGGGAGCTGTTTTTT.

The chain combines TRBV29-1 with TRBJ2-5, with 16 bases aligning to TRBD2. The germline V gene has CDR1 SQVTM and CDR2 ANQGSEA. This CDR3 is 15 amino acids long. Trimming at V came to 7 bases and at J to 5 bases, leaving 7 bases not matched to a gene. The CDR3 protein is CSAGTSGGAFETQYF. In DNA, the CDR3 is TGCAGCGCGGGGACTAGCGGGGGGGCCTTTGAGACCCAGTACTTC.

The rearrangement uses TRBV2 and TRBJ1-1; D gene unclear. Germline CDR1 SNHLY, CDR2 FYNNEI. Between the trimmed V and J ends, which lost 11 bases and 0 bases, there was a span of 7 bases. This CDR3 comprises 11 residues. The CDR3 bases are TGTGCCCTCGAGGTGAACACTGAAGCTTTCTTT. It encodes CALEVNTEAFF.

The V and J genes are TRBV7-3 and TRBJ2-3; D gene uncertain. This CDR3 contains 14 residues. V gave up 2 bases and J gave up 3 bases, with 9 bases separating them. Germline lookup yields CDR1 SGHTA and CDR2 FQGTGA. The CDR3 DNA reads TGTGCCAGCAGCTTAGAGGCTGGAACAGATACGCAGTATTTT. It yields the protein CASSLEAGTDTQYF.